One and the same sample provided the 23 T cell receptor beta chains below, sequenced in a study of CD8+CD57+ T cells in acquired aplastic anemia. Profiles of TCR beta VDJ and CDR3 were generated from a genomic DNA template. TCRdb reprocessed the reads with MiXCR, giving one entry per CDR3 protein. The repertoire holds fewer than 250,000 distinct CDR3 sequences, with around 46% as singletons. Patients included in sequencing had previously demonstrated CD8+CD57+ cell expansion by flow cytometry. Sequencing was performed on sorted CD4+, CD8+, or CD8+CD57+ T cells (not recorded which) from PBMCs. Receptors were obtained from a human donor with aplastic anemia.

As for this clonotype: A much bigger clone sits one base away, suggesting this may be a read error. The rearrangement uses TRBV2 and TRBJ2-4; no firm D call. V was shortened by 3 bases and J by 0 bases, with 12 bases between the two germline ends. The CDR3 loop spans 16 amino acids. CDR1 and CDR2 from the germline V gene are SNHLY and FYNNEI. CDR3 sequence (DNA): TGTGCCAGCAGTGAGGGAATAGGGTTAGCCAAAAACATTCAGTACTTC. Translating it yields CASSEGIGLAKNIQYF.

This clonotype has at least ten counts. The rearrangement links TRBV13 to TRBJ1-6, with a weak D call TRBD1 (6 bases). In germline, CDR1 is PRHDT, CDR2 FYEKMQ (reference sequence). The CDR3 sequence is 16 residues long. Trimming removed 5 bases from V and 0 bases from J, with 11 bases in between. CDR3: CASSPDRSSYNSPLHF. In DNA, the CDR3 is TGTGCCAGCAGCCCCGACAGGAGCTCCTATAATTCACCCCTCCACTTT.

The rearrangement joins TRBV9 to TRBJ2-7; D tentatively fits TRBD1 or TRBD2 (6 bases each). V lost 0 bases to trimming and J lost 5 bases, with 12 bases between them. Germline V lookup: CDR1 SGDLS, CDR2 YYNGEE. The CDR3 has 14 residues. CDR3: CASSVVGGFDEQYF. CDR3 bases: TGTGCCAGCAGCGTAGTCGGGGGCTTCGACGAGCAGTACTTC.

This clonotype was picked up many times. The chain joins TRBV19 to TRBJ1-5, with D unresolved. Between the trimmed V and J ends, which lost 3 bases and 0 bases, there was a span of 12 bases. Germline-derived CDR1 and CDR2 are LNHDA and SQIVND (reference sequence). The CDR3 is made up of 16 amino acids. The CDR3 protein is CASSIAPEYSNQPQHF. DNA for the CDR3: TGTGCCAGTAGTATTGCGCCGGAGTATAGCAATCAGCCCCAGCATTTT.

CDR3: CASSLGTGGSTGELFF. The CDR3 DNA reads as TGTGCCAGCAGCTTGGGGACAGGGGGCTCCACCGGGGAGCTGTTTTTT. The chain recombines TRBV25-1 with TRBJ2-2, with 12 bases fitting TRBD1. Germline lookup yields CDR1 MGHDK and CDR2 SYGVNS. V gave up 6 bases and J gave up 4 bases; unmatched junction bases: 6. The CDR3 loop spans 16 amino acids.

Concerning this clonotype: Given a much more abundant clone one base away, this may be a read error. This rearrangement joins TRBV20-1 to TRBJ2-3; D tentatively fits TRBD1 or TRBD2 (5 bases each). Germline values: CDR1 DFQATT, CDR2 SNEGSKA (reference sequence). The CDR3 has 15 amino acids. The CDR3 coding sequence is TGCAGTGCTGGCCGGGACGACGACAGCACAGATACGCAGTTTTTT. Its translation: CSAGRDDDSTDTQFF.

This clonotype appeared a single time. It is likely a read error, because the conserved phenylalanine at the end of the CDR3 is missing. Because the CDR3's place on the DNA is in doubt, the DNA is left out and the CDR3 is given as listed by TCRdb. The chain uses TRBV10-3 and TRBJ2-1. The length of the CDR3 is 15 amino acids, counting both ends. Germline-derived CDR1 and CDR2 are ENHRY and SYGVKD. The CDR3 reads CASSPRTTISLLGFL.

The CDR3 spells CASERTSDEQFF. The CDR3 DNA is TGTGCCAGCGAGAGGACTAGCGATGAGCAGTTCTTC. The genes are TRBV5-4 and TRBJ2-1; 9 bases match TRBD2. Per germline, CDR1 SGHNT and CDR2 YYREEE (reference sequence). The CDR3 is 12 amino acids. V lost 7 bases, J lost 8 bases, and 4 bases stayed unmatched. Using reference TRBV5-4 and TRBJ2-1 for the parts outside the CDR3, the full variable domain is ETGVTQSPTHLIKTRGQQVTLRCSSQSGHNTVSWYQQALGQGPQFIFQYYREEENGRGNFPPRFSGLQFPNYSSELNVNALELDDSALYLCASERTSDEQFFGPGTRLTVL.

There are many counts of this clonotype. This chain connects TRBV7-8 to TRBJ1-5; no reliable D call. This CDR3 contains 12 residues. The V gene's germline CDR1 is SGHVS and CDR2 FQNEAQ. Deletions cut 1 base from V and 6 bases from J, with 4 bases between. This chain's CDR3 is CASSLVGQPQHF. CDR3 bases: TGTGCCAGCAGCTTAGTCGGTCAGCCCCAGCATTTT.

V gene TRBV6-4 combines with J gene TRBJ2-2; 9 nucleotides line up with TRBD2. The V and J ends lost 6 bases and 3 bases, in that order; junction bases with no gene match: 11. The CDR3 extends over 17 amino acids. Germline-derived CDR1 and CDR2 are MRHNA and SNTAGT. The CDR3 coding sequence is TGTGCCAGCAGCCAAAGCGGCGGGGGGGCTGACACCGGGGAGCTGTTTTTT. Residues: CASSQSGGGADTGELFF.

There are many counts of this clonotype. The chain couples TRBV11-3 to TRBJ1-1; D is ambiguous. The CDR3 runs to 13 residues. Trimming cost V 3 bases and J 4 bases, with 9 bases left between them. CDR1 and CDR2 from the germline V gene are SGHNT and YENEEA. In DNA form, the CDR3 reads TGTGCCAGCAGCTTGGGGTCTGGCACTGAAGCTTTCTTT. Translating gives CASSLGSGTEAFF.

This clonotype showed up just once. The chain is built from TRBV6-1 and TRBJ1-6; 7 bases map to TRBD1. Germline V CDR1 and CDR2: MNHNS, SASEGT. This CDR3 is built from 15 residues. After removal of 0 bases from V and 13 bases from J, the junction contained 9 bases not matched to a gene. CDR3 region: CASSEADRESGPLHF. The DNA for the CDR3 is TGTGCCAGCAGTGAAGCCGACAGGGAAAGTGGTCCCCTCCACTTT.

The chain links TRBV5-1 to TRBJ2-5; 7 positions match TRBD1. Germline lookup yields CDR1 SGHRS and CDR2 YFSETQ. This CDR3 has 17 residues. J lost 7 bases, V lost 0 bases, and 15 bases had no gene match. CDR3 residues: CASSLGDRELGKGTQYF. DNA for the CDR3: TGCGCCAGCAGCTTGGGAGACAGGGAGCTGGGGAAGGGGACCCAGTACTTC.

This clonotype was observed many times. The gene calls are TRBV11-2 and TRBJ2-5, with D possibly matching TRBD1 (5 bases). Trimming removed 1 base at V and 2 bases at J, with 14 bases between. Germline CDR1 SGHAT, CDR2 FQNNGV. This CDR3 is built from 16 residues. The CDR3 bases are TGTGCCAGCAGCTTAGCCGGCGACAGCTTGCAAGAGACCCAGTACTTC. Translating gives CASSLAGDSLQETQYF.

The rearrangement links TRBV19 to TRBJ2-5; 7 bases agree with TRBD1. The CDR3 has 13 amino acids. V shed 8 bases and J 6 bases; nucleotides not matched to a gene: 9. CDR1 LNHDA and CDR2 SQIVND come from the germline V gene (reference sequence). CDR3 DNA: TGTGCCAGTTCGACGACAGGGTTAAAGACCCAGTACTTC. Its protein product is CASSTTGLKTQYF.

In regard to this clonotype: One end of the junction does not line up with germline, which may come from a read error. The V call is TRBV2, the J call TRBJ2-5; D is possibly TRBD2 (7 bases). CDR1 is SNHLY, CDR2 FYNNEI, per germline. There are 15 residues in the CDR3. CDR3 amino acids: CATSDPKRGGETQYF. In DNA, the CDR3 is TGTGCCACCAGTGATCCGAAGAGGGGGGGGGAGACCCAGTACTTC.

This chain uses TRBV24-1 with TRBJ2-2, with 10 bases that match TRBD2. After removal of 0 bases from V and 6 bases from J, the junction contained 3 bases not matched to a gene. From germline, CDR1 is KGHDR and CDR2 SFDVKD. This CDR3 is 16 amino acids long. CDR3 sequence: CATSDLPSGSPGELFF. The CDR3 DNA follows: TGTGCCACCAGTGATTTGCCTAGCGGGAGTCCCGGGGAGCTGTTTTTT.

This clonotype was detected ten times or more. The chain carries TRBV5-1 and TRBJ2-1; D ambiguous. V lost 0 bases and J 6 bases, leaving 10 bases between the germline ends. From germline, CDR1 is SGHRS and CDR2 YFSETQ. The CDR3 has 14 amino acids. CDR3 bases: TGCGCCAGCAGCTTGGCCGGGCAGGTCAATGAGCAGTTCTTC. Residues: CASSLAGQVNEQFF.

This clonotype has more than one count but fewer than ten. CDR3 sequence: CASSTGQAALPEAFF. In nucleotides, the CDR3 is TGTGCCAGCAGTACTGGACAGGCGGCACTACCTGAAGCTTTCTTT. The chain recombines TRBV6-2 or TRBV6-3 with TRBJ1-1; 7 nucleotides align to TRBD1. The CDR3 totals 15 residues. Per the germline V gene, CDR1 is MNHEY and CDR2 is SVGEGT. After removal of 5 bases from V and 6 bases from J, the junction contained 12 bases not matched to a gene.

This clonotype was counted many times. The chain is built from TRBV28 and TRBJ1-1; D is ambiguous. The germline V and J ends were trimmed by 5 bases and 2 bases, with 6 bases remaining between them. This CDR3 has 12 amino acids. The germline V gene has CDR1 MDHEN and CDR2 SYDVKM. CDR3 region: CASSPTNTEAFF. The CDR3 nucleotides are TGTGCCAGCAGTCCGACCAACACTGAAGCTTTCTTT.

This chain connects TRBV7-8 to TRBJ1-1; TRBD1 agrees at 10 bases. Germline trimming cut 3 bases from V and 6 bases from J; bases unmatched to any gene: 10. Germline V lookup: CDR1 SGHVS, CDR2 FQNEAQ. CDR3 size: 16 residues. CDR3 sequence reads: CASSFIIGDRGSEAFF. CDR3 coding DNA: TGTGCCAGCAGCTTCATTATCGGGGACAGGGGATCTGAAGCTTTCTTT. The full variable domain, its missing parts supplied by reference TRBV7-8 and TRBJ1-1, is GAGVSQSPRYKVAKRGQDVALRCDPISGHVSLFWYQQALGQGPEFLTYFQNEAQLDKSGLPSDRFFAERPEGSVSTLKIQRTQQEDSAVYLCASSFIIGDRGSEAFFGQGTRLTVV.

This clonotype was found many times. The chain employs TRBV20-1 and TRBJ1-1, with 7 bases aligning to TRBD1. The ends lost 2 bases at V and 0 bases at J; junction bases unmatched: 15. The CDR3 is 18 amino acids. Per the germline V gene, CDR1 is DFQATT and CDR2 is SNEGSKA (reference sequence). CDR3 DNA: TGCAGTGCTAGACACCCGAGACGGGGGACAGCAGTGAACACTGAAGCTTTCTTT. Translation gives CSARHPRRGTAVNTEAFF.

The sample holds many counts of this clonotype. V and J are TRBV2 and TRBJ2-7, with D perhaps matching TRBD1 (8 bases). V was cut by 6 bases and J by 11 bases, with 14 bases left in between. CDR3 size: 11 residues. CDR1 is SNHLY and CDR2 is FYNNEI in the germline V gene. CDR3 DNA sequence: TGTGCCAGCAGGGGGAGGGGACAGGAGTACTTC. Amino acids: CASRGRGQEYF.